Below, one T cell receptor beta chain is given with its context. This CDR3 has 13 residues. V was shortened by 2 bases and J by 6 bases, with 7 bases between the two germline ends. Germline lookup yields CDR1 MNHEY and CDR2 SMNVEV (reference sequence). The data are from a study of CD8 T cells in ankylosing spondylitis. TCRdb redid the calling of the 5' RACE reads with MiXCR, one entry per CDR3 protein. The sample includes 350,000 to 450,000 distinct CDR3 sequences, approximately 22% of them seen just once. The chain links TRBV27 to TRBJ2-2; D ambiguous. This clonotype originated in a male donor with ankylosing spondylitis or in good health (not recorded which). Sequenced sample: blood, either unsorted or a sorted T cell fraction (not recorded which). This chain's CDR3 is CASSLRVPGELFF. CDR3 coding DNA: TGTGCCAGCAGTTTAAGGGTGCCCGGGGAGCTGTTTTTT.